A selection of T cell receptor beta chains follows, all from one sample in a study of chemoradiotherapy in HPV16-positive cancers. Clones were sequenced by immunoSEQ multiplex PCR, and TCRdb holds only the in-frame ones, with some missing. The sample includes approximately 12,000 clones, 55% to 75% of them seen just once. Collection of the sample occurred from a patient who underwent chemoradiotherapy. These receptor sequences come from a human donor with HPV-associated anogenital cancer. Both conserved end residues are part of each CDR3. Each record gives: V gene, clone size, J gene, D gene, CDR3 protein, CDR3 DNA. The D gene is left open where the match is weak. Clone size, where shown, is once, few, many, or a class for clones that have expanded.

TRBV5-1	.	TRBJ2-1	.	CASSLGAQGEGEQFF	TGCGCCAGCAGCTTGGGTGCACAGGGGGAGGGCGAGCAGTTCTTC
TRBV30	.	TRBJ2-2	TRBD1	CAWSVDGTANTGELFF	TGTGCCTGGAGTGTAGATGGGACAGCGAACACCGGGGAGCTGTTTTTT
TRBV5-1	.	TRBJ1-2	.	CASSLGGPSYGYTF	TGCGCCAGCAGCTTGGGGGGACCGAGCTATGGCTACACCTTC
TRBV6-5	few	TRBJ2-7	.	CASSYIGQTTYEQYF	TGTGCCAGCAGTTACATCGGACAGACAACCTACGAGCAGTACTTC
TRBV25-1	once	TRBJ2-3	.	CASSEQLQSTDTQYF	TGTGCCAGCAGTGAACAATTACAGAGCACAGATACGCAGTATTTT
TRBV9	few	TRBJ2-2	.	CASSVDWGGELFF	TGTGCCAGCAGCGTAGATTGGGGCGGGGAGCTGTTTTTT
TRBV9	.	TRBJ2-3	.	CASSVVDGRTDTQYF	TGTGCCAGCAGCGTAGTCGACGGACGCACAGATACGCAGTATTTT
TRBV7-3	few	TRBJ2-1	TRBD1	CASSLRQGSYNEQFF	TGTGCCAGCAGCTTAAGACAGGGGTCTTACAATGAGCAGTTCTTC
TRBV30	.	TRBJ1-1	TRBD1	CAWRWRGQNTEAFF	TGTGCCTGGAGATGGAGGGGGCAGAACACTGAAGCTTTCTTT
TRBV9	.	TRBJ2-7	TRBD2	CASSVSSGFGYEQYF	TGTGCCAGCAGCGTTAGTAGCGGGTTTGGCTACGAGCAGTACTTC
TRBV19	.	TRBJ1-1	.	CASSISTVPKAFF	TGTGCCAGTAGTATCAGCACCGTCCCGAAAGCTTTCTTT
TRBV5-1	.	TRBJ2-6	.	CASSLAGAGANVLTF	TGCGCCAGCAGCTTGGCAGGGGCCGGGGCCAACGTCCTGACTTTC
TRBV7-2	.	TRBJ2-2	.	CASSLLPNTGELFF	TGTGCCAGCAGCTTACTTCCGAACACCGGGGAGCTGTTTTTT
TRBV7-2	.	TRBJ2-4	TRBD2	CASGLAQEDKNIQYF	TGTGCCAGCGGACTAGCGCAAGAAGACAAAAACATTCAGTACTTC
TRBV7-9	.	TRBJ2-7	TRBD2	CASSVTSGRVEQYF	TGTGCCAGCAGCGTTACTAGCGGGAGGGTCGAGCAGTACTTC
TRBV7-3	.	TRBJ2-3	TRBD2	CASSSLASGRAATQYF	TGTGCCAGCAGCTCCCTTGCTAGCGGGAGGGCCGCTACGCAGTATTTT
TRBV28	.	TRBJ1-3	.	CASSFTVNTIYF	TGTGCCAGCAGCTTTACAGTAAACACCATATATTTT
TRBV7-2	few	TRBJ2-7	.	CASSLGAGSGYEQYF	TGTGCCAGCAGCTTAGGAGCAGGTTCGGGCTACGAGCAGTACTTC
TRBV29-1	.	TRBJ2-4	.	CSVRQAKNIQYF	TGCAGCGTCCGACAGGCCAAAAACATTCAGTACTTC
TRBV11-2	.	TRBJ2-3	TRBD1	CASSSWDRRRTDTQYF	TGTGCCAGCAGCTCCTGGGACAGGCGACGCACAGATACGCAGTATTTT
TRBV7-9	.	TRBJ2-7	.	CASSLGGRGRLEQYF	TGTGCCAGCAGCCTCGGTGGAAGGGGGAGGTTGGAGCAGTACTTC
TRBV6-1	.	TRBJ2-5	.	CASNLRVQWETQYF	TGTGCCAGCAACCTCCGGGTCCAGTGGGAGACCCAGTACTTC
TRBV4-2	once	TRBJ1-4	.	CASSQGASAGYDAKLFF	TGTGCCAGCAGCCAAGGAGCTAGTGCAGGGTACGATGCAAAACTGTTTTTT
TRBV7-8	few	TRBJ2-5	.	CASIRTVQETQYF	TGTGCCAGCATCCGGACGGTTCAAGAGACCCAGTACTTC
TRBV4-1	.	TRBJ2-1	.	CASSLLGLAAYNEQFF	TGCGCCAGCAGCCTCCTTGGTTTAGCGGCCTACAATGAGCAGTTCTTC
TRBV30	few	TRBJ1-1	.	CAWTQDESSPEAFF	TGTGCCTGGACCCAAGACGAGAGTTCCCCTGAAGCTTTCTTT
TRBV28	.	TRBJ2-7	.	CASSPGYEQYF	TGTGCCAGCAGTCCGGGGTACGAGCAGTACTTC
TRBV28	.	TRBJ1-2	.	CASSLNGAYGYTF	TGTGCCAGCAGTTTAAATGGGGCGTATGGCTACACCTTC
TRBV7-3	.	TRBJ2-5	.	CASSFFPAGEETQYF	TGTGCCAGCAGCTTCTTTCCGGCAGGGGAAGAGACCCAGTACTTC
TRBV4-2	.	TRBJ2-3	TRBD2	CASSQASGRGMSTDTQYF	TGTGCCAGCAGCCAAGCAAGCGGGAGAGGCATGAGCACAGATACGCAGTATTTT
TRBV6-6	few	TRBJ1-1	TRBD1	CASSGQGWTEAFF	TGTGCCAGCAGTGGACAGGGGTGGACTGAAGCTTTCTTT
TRBV7-7	.	TRBJ2-6	TRBD1	CASSSGQGAGANVLTF	TGTGCCAGCAGCTCAGGACAGGGGGCTGGGGCCAACGTCCTGACTTTC
TRBV28	.	TRBJ2-7	.	CASSFNLHTSYEQYF	TGTGCCAGCAGTTTTAATCTGCACACCTCCTACGAGCAGTACTTC
TRBV6-4	.	TRBJ2-6	.	CASSDSASGANVLTF	TGTGCCAGCAGTGATTCAGCCTCTGGGGCCAACGTCCTGACTTTC
TRBV28	.	TRBJ2-7	TRBD1	CASGGTGLYEQYF	TGTGCCAGTGGGGGGACAGGACTTTACGAGCAGTACTTC
TRBV7-2	.	TRBJ2-2	TRBD2	CASSLAGEWTGELFF	TGTGCCAGCAGCCTAGCGGGAGAATGGACCGGGGAGCTGTTTTTT
TRBV6-5	.	TRBJ1-2	TRBD1	CASSYARDRVYGYTF	TGTGCCAGCAGTTACGCCAGGGACAGGGTCTATGGCTACACCTTC
TRBV27	few	TRBJ1-5	.	CASSPGRGLNQPQHF	TGTGCCAGCAGTCCCGGGAGGGGACTTAATCAGCCCCAGCATTTT
TRBV6-4	medium-sized	TRBJ1-4	.	CASSVEVTNEKLFF	TGTGCCAGCAGTGTTGAGGTAACTAATGAAAAACTGTTTTTT
TRBV5-5	.	TRBJ1-3	.	CASRRSAERGNTIYF	TGTGCCAGCCGTAGGAGTGCGGAGCGAGGAAACACCATATATTTT
TRBV30	.	TRBJ1-3	.	CAWTNSGNTIYF	TGTGCCTGGACAAACTCTGGAAACACCATATATTTT
TRBV5-1	.	TRBJ2-5	.	CASSFGSGWWETQYF	TGCGCCAGCAGCTTCGGGTCTGGCTGGTGGGAGACCCAGTACTTC